This TCR beta chain is from a study of CD8+CD57+ T cells in acquired aplastic anemia. The overall study: Mean yield of DNA from sorted CD4+ and CD8+ cells was around 3 ug.

Patients who underwent sequencing had shown CD8+CD57+ cell expansion by flow cytometry. No patient had been given any therapy when blood was sampled. This clonotype showed up many times. Germline assignment: CDR1 DFQATT and CDR2 SNEGSKA (reference sequence). The V and J ends lost 5 bases and 0 bases respectively, with 5 bases between them. The CDR3 sequence is 12 residues long. Genomic DNA served as template for TCR beta VDJ and CDR3 profiling. TCRdb re-called the reads through MiXCR, storing one row per CDR3 protein. This sample yields 100,000 to 150,000 distinct CDR3 sequences, of which over 30% are seen a single time; about 2.7% belongs to the top ten.

The chain recombines TRBV20-1 with TRBJ1-5; no firm D call. The source is a human donor with aplastic anemia. Material for sequencing was sorted CD4+, CD8+, or CD8+CD57+ T cells (not recorded which) from PBMCs. The CDR3 loop reads CSAGDSNQPQHF. In DNA form, the CDR3 reads TGCAGTGCTGGCGATAGCAATCAGCCCCAGCATTTT.